This T cell receptor beta chain was recorded in a study of shared clonotypes between healthy human individuals. Turning to the study itself: The study used three CD4 naive, three CD4 memory, two CD8 naive and one CD8 memory plate per donor.

Splitting the CD4+ cells yielded a CD45RA+ naive subset and a CD45RA-negative memory subset. Each PCR replicate from the sorted subsets contained about 200 ng DNA, which is some 32,000 T cell genomes. Some clones are missing from TCRdb's copy, which holds only in-frame ones; the method was immunoSEQ multiplex PCR. In the table there are 2 million to 2.5 million clones, approximately 90% of which are singletons. The specimen sequenced was naive CD4+ T cells from PBMCs. As to subset: CD45RA+ positively selected. This sequence originates from a man aged 18 to 30 in good health. Some clones in this sample may be carry-over from other donors' samples.

The DNA for the CDR3 is TGTGCCAGCAGTTCCCTAGCGGGCGCTCTCTTCAGAAGCACAGATACGCAGTATTTT. It codes for CASSSLAGALFRSTDTQYF. This chain uses TRBV27 with TRBJ2-3; 8 positions match TRBD2. The junction had 15 bases not matched to a gene; V was cut back by 4 bases and J by 0 bases. Germline V lookup: CDR1 MNHEY, CDR2 SMNVEV (reference sequence). This CDR3 has 19 residues.